The 10 T cell receptor beta chains below were found in one sample sequenced in a study of OX40 agonist ivuxolimab in advanced cancers. Clones were read by immunoSEQ multiplex PCR, and TCRdb kept only the in-frame ones, dropping some. Among roughly 20,000 clones, 60% to 80% were seen once, and the ten largest hold approximately 36%. This sample comprised CD4+ or CD8+ T cells sorted from blood, obtained in a trial of the OX40 agonist ivuxolimab. The receptors shown here come from an adult with an advanced solid tumor such as melanoma, head and neck, liver or kidney cancer.

V usage is TRBV19 and J usage is TRBJ1-5, with D possibly matching TRBD1 (6 bases). Trimming stripped 6 bases from V and 8 bases from J, with 17 bases between. This CDR3 spans 14 amino acids. Germline loops: CDR1 LNHDA, CDR2 SQIVND (reference sequence). The CDR3 region has the DNA TGTGCCAGTAGGATTCAGGGGTGGGGGGAGCCCCAGCATTTT. It specifies CASRIQGWGEPQHF.

V is TRBV25-1 and J is TRBJ2-7; D could derive from TRBD1 or TRBD2 (5 bases each). This CDR3 contains 13 residues. Trimming removed 5 bases at V and 7 bases at J, with 15 bases between. Germline V gene sequence: CDR1 MGHDK, CDR2 SYGVNS. The DNA of the CDR3 is TGTGCCAGCAGTTCCGTCGGGGCGGAAGAGCAGTACTTC. As protein: CASSSVGAEEQYF.

This chain links TRBV2 with TRBJ1-2, with TRBD1 identical over 11 bases. Per germline, CDR1 SNHLY and CDR2 FYNNEI. This CDR3 spans 14 amino acids. V dropped 5 bases and J dropped 4; count of bases not matched to a gene: 3. The CDR3 loop is CASSPGQGAYGYTF. DNA of the CDR3: TGTGCCAGCAGTCCCGGACAGGGGGCCTATGGCTACACCTTC.

The genes are TRBV15 and TRBJ2-1; 11 bases line up with TRBD2. This CDR3 has 15 residues. Germline values: CDR1 LNHNV, CDR2 YYDKDF (reference sequence). V shed 6 bases, J shed 7 bases, and the junction held 8 bases outside the gene matches. For the CDR3, the DNA is TGTGCCACCAGGATCGGGGCTAGCGGGGGGAATGAGCAGTTCTTC. Translation: CATRIGASGGNEQFF.

This sequence joins TRBV13 and TRBJ2-3; tentatively, D is TRBD1 (6 bases). Looked up from germline, CDR1 is PRHDT and CDR2 is FYEKMQ (reference sequence). The CDR3 has 14 residues. V was cut by 6 bases and J by 4 bases, with 14 bases left in between. This chain's CDR3 is CASSVQGNSDTQYF. The CDR3 coding sequence is TGTGCCAGCAGTGTCCAGGGGAATTCAGATACGCAGTATTTT.

This rearrangement joins TRBV29-1 to TRBJ1-1; TRBD1 matches 8 bases. The germline CDR1 and CDR2 sequences are SQVTM and ANQGSEA. The CDR3 loop spans 16 amino acids. The CDR3 loop is CSSVIPQGALGTEAFF. CDR3 in DNA: TGCAGTAGCGTTATCCCTCAGGGGGCTCTGGGCACTGAAGCTTTCTTT.

V and J are TRBV11-2 and TRBJ2-1; possibly TRBD1 for D (6 bases). V gave up 1 base and J gave up 6 bases, with 10 bases separating them. There are 14 residues in the CDR3. CDR1 SGHAT and CDR2 FQNNGV come from the germline V gene. The CDR3 DNA follows: TGTGCCAGCAGCTTAGTTGGGGGCCCCAATGAGCAGTTCTTC. Protein: CASSLVGGPNEQFF.

The chain couples TRBV28 to TRBJ1-6; D remains ambiguous. This CDR3 has 18 amino acids. Trimming left V 4 bases short and J 4 bases short, with 20 bases between. CDR1 MDHEN and CDR2 SYDVKM come from the germline V gene. CDR3 nucleotide sequence: TGTGCCAGCAGTTCGTATCTCGACTCTCGCAAGTATAATTCACCCCTCCACTTT. It specifies CASSSYLDSRKYNSPLHF.

The chain combines TRBV19 with TRBJ1-3; D might be TRBD1 (6 bases). The CDR3 consists of 15 residues. The germline V and J ends were trimmed by 7 bases and 0 bases, with 13 bases remaining between them. CDR1 and CDR2 (germline): LNHDA, SQIVND (reference sequence). The CDR3 reads CASNTQGNSGNTIYF. As DNA, the CDR3 is TGTGCCAGTAACACACAGGGCAACTCTGGAAACACCATATATTTT.

The chain is built from TRBV27 and TRBJ2-7, with a tentative D call TRBD1 (5 bases). CDR3 length equals 14 residues. Trimming removed 2 bases from V and 6 bases from J, with 14 bases in between. CDR1 MNHEY and CDR2 SMNVEV come from the germline V gene (reference sequence). CDR3 in DNA: TGTGCCAGCAGTTTAGGACCTCAGGGTGGCGAGCAGTACTTC. Protein product: CASSLGPQGGEQYF.